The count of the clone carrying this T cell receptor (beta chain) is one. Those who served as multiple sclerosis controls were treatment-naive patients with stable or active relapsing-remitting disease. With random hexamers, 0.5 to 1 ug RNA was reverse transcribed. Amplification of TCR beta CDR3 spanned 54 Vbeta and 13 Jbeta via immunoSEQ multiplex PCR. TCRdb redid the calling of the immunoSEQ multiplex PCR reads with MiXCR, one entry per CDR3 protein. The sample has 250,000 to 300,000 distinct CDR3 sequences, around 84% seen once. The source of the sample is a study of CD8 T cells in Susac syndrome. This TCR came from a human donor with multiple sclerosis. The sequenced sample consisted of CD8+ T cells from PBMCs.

CDR3 coding DNA: TGTGCCAGCAGTTACAACAGATGGGACACTGAAGCTTTCTTT. The encoded protein is CASSYNRWDTEAFF. The chain employs TRBV6-5 and TRBJ1-1; no definite D call. The CDR3 spans 14 residues. Trimming stripped 2 bases from V and 3 bases from J, with 10 bases between. Germline V gene lookup returns CDR1 MNHEY and CDR2 SVGAGI.